This TCR beta chain originates from a study of blood T cell repertoires in COVID-19. Across the whole study: Both acute and convalescent COVID-19 samples were obtained from the United States, Italy and Spain. Sample material is recorded as cDNA or gDNA derived from T cells, B-cell-depleted T cells, or PBMCs.

Original data processing: Nucleated cell counts were estimated from reference gene primer amplification. Only in-frame clones appear in the TCRdb table, and some are missing; sequencing was by immunoSEQ multiplex PCR. The V and J calls and clone size come from that table; D and trimming were worked out from the DNA. The top ten clones hold 7.2% of a sample with some 150,000 clones, more than 65% of them seen once. This clone was detected only once. The CDR3 spans 14 residues. The germline CDR1 and CDR2 sequences are MNHEY and SVGAGI. The J segment lost 7 bases and the V segment lost 0 bases, leaving 6 bases of the junction unmatched.

This chain connects TRBV6-5 to TRBJ2-7, with 7 bases that match TRBD1. Sequenced: peripheral blood. The clonotype comes from a woman between 50 and 59 years old in a cohort sampled during active or convalescent COVID-19. The CDR3: CASSYSYRGKEQYF. Written as DNA, the CDR3 is TGTGCCAGCAGTTACTCGTACAGGGGTAAAGAGCAGTACTTC.